A selection of T cell receptor beta chains follows, all from one sample in a study of tumor and adjacent non-tumor tissue in lung cancer. In TCRdb, the multiplex PCR reads were re-called with MiXCR into one record per CDR3 protein. The table shows 100,000 or so distinct CDR3 sequences, with 65% occurring only once. The sample was distant non-tumor lung tissue. Source of these receptors: a man aged 30 to 39 with non-small cell lung cancer. The CDR3 runs from the conserved cysteine through the conserved F or W. Each record gives: V gene, J gene, CDR3 protein.

TRBV20-1	TRBJ2-6	CGASRDSNVLTF
TRBV10-3	TRBJ1-1	CATTAGDTEAFF
TRBV4-2	TRBJ2-3	CASSQGGSVPPDTQYF
TRBV6-2/TRBV6-3	TRBJ2-3	CASNAGGPDTQYF
TRBV20-1	TRBJ2-4	CSARVQGASAKNIQYF
TRBV11-2	TRBJ1-4	CASSLVSGEMLFF
TRBV29-1	TRBJ1-1	CNVAWQGIETLF
TRBV11-2	TRBJ2-3	CASSLSRGADTQYF
TRBV28	TRBJ2-3	CASSPGSTDIQYF
TRBV11-2	TRBJ1-1	CASSPKGVVTEAFF
TRBV20-1	TRBJ2-2	CSALRQGGNTAELFF
TRBV12-3/TRBV12-4	TRBJ2-2	CAGSKHSTGELFF
TRBV6-6	TRBJ2-7	CASSVGQTSHYYEQYF
TRBV11-2	TRBJ2-7	CASGFPTGGLYEQHF
TRBV5-4	TRBJ1-6	CASSRFQGGTRSPLHF
TRBV12-5	TRBJ2-3	CACGLPTRDTQYF
TRBV6-2/TRBV6-3	TRBJ2-3	CTSSYLGRADTQYF
TRBV20-1	TRBJ2-7	CNAKSGQAPGQYF
TRBV5-1	TRBJ2-7	CASSLEGQAREQYF
TRBV6-4	TRBJ2-2	CASSNSTSGSTGELFF
TRBV20-1	TRBJ2-5	CSATQAGKEIQYF
TRBV29-1	TRBJ2-7	CSVRDSYTYEQYF
TRBV20-1	TRBJ2-1	CSALTGASVLNVQFF
TRBV5-1	TRBJ2-4	CASSLGGGRPYSTQYF
TRBV14	TRBJ1-1	CANSQGLNTEAFF
TRBV12-3/TRBV12-4	TRBJ1-4	CASSLAEGIGLFF
TRBV4-2	TRBJ1-1	CASSLHGGMSTEAFF
TRBV29-1	TRBJ1-1	CSVSGQGGTEAFF
TRBV7-2	TRBJ2-7	CASSPGTSGGPFYEQYF
TRBV20-1	TRBJ2-7	CSARDSLYDQYF
TRBV2	TRBJ1-5	CASSDGQGNQPQHF
TRBV6-6	TRBJ2-2	CASTRGRDTGERFF
TRBV6-1	TRBJ2-1	CAIMSRASAAREGYNKQFF
TRBV20-1	TRBJ2-6	CSARQGARVNVLTF
TRBV11-2	TRBJ2-7	CASSGDYWSNYEQYF
TRBV11-3	TRBJ2-7	CTSSINSYEHYF
TRBV12-5	TRBJ2-3	CASERRRQDSTDTQYF
TRBV11-2	TRBJ2-3	CASSLRLAESTDTQYF
TRBV4-2	TRBJ2-5	CASSQDWINGLGGQETQYF
TRBV13	TRBJ2-7	CASSSGTGLYEQYF
TRBV6-5	TRBJ1-1	CASNTQEMSEAFF
TRBV11-2	TRBJ2-1	CATSPRPKIEQFF
TRBV11-1	TRBJ2-7	CASSPFRDLYF
TRBV5-6	TRBJ2-3	CASSFTGQTDTQYF
TRBV7-8	TRBJ2-1	CASSLGLDKQFF
TRBV6-2/TRBV6-3	TRBJ2-1	CGCSYSGEGAVNEQFF
TRBV29-1	TRBJ2-1	CSAYRGGYNEQFF